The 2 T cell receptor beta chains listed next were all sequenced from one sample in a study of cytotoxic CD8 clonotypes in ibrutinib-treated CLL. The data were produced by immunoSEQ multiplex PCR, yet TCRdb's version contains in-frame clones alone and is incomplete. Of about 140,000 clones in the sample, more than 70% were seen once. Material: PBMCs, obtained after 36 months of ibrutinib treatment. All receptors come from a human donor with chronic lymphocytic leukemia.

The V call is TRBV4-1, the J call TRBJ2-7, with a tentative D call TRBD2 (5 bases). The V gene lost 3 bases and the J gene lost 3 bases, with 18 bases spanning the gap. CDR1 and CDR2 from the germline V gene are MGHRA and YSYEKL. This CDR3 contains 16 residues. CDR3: CASSQLGSGEVYEQYF. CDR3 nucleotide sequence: TGCGCCAGCAGCCAGCTAGGGAGCGGAGAGGTCTACGAGCAGTACTTC.

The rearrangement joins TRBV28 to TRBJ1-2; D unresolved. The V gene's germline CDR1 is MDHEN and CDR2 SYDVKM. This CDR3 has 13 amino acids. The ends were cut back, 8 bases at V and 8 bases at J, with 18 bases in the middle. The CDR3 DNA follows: TGTGCCAGCGGAAGGACTATAATCCAGGGCTACACCTTC. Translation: CASGRTIIQGYTF.